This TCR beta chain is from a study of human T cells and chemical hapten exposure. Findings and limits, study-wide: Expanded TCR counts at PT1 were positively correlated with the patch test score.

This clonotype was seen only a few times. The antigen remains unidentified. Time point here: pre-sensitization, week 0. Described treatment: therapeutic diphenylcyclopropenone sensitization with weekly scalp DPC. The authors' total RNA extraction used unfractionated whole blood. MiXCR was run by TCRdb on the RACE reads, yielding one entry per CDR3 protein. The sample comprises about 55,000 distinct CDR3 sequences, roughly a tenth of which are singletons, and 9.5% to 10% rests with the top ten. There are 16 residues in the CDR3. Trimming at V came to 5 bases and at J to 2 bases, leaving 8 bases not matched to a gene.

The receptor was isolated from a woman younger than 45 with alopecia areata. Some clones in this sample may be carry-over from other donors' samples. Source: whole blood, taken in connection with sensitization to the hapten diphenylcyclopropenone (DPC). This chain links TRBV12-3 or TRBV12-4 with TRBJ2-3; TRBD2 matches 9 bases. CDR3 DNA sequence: TGTGCCAGCAGTCTAGGGGCTAGCGGGGCCACAGATACGCAGTATTTT. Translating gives CASSLGASGATDTQYF.